The T cell receptor (beta chain) under discussion was sequenced for a study of blood T cells in healthy people across ages. Study-wide findings and caveats: In older individuals, TCR beta diversity per million T cells was lower, falling roughly linearly with age.

Remarks on this clonotype: Its antigen is currently unknown.

V gave up 7 bases and J gave up 4 bases, with 16 bases separating them. The CDR3 has 14 amino acids. Germline values: CDR1 SGHNT, CDR2 YYREEE (reference sequence). Then a second PCR, running roughly 7 to 11 cycles, was carried out with a sample-barcoded 5' primer and a J-beta primer mix. The template-switch adaptor, which had 12 random nucleotides, put a tag on each cDNA molecule. TCRdb re-derived calls from the 5' RACE reads in MiXCR, one entry per CDR3 protein. The table includes around 870,000 distinct CDR3 sequences, around 28% detected once. The sample taken for sequencing was blood. The chain links TRBV5-4 to TRBJ2-3; D remains ambiguous. This TCR came from a woman of 80 years or more in good health. In DNA form, the CDR3 reads TGTGCCAGCGGTGCTCCATTGGAGCCAGATACGCAGTATTTT. Encoded protein: CASGAPLEPDTQYF.